This is a list of T cell receptor beta chains from one sample in a study of molecular identifiers for immune sequencing clone quantification. Each CDR3 protein is one row after TCRdb ran MiXCR on the PCR reads. This table has about 640,000 distinct CDR3 sequences, just under 20% appearing once. Source material: naive CD8+ T cells from blood, with Jurkat cell RNA spiked in. The receptors stem from a human donor in good health. Some libraries in this study had Jurkat cell RNA spiked in. Both conserved end residues are part of each CDR3. A D gene is named only where the DNA matches it firmly. The size entry is marked missing in some rows and otherwise reads once, few, many or a size class.

size: many; J: TRBJ1-1; V: TRBV4-3; D: NA; CDR3: CASSPSNRVEAFF; DNA: TGCGCCAGCAGCCCTAGTAACCGGGTTGAAGCTTTCTTT
size: few; J: TRBJ2-7; V: TRBV7-6; D: NA; CDR3: CASSFEGRGTGFDEQYF; DNA: TGTGCCAGCAGCTTTGAGGGACGGGGGACGGGGTTCGACGAGCAGTACTTC
size: few; J: TRBJ2-5; V: TRBV18; D: TRBD1; CDR3: CASSQMTGVVETQYF; DNA: TGTGCCAGCTCACAAATGACAGGGGTGGTCGAGACCCAGTACTTC
size: NA; J: TRBJ2-1; V: TRBV13; D: NA; CDR3: CASSSPGGRGDNEQFF; DNA: TGTGCCAGCAGTTCACCGGGAGGCAGGGGCGACAATGAGCAGTTCTTC
size: many; J: TRBJ1-4; V: TRBV10-3; D: NA; CDR3: CAIRGYWTTNEKLFF; DNA: TGTGCCATCAGGGGATACTGGACAACTAATGAAAAACTGTTTTTT
size: few; J: TRBJ2-7; V: TRBV6-2/TRBV6-3; D: TRBD1; CDR3: CASGLGQTYEQYF; DNA: TGTGCCAGCGGTTTGGGACAGACCTACGAGCAGTACTTC
size: many; J: TRBJ1-1; V: TRBV11-2; D: TRBD1; CDR3: CASSTRTGGWTEAFF; DNA: TGTGCCAGCAGCACCAGGACAGGGGGTTGGACTGAAGCTTTCTTT
size: many; J: TRBJ2-1; V: TRBV5-4; D: TRBD2; CDR3: CASSLPSGNEQFF; DNA: TGTGCCAGCAGCTTGCCTAGCGGCAATGAGCAGTTCTTC
size: few; J: TRBJ2-7; V: TRBV6-2/TRBV6-3; D: NA; CDR3: CASSYVRNYEQYF; DNA: TGTGCCAGCAGTTATGTCAGGAACTACGAGCAGTACTTC
size: NA; J: TRBJ1-5; V: TRBV3-1; D: TRBD1; CDR3: CASSQDWTGNQPQHF; DNA: TGTGCCAGCAGCCAAGATTGGACAGGGAATCAGCCCCAGCATTTT
size: many; J: TRBJ2-7; V: TRBV30; D: TRBD2; CDR3: CAWSTGTSTYEQYF; DNA: TGTGCCTGGAGCACCGGGACTAGCACCTACGAGCAGTACTTC
size: few; J: TRBJ2-1; V: TRBV18; D: NA; CDR3: CASSDGVGDYNEQFF; DNA: TGTGCCAGCTCCGATGGGGTAGGAGACTACAATGAGCAGTTCTTC
size: many; J: TRBJ2-1; V: TRBV11-2; D: NA; CDR3: CASSLVGSDEQFF; DNA: TGTGCCAGCAGCTTAGTTGGATCGGATGAGCAGTTCTTC
size: many; J: TRBJ1-1; V: TRBV27; D: NA; CDR3: CASSLGRITEAFF; DNA: TGTGCCAGCAGTTTGGGCCGGATCACTGAAGCTTTCTTT
size: NA; J: TRBJ2-5; V: TRBV7-6; D: NA; CDR3: CASSATGAEQETQYF; DNA: TGTGCCAGCAGCGCGACGGGGGCAGAACAAGAGACCCAGTACTTC
size: many; J: TRBJ2-2; V: TRBV3-1; D: NA; CDR3: CASSSRLGSSGELFF; DNA: TGTGCCAGCAGCTCCCGTCTCGGTTCATCCGGGGAGCTGTTTTTT
size: many; J: TRBJ2-2; V: TRBV28; D: NA; CDR3: CASSSGDGELFF; DNA: TGTGCCAGCAGTTCTGGCGACGGGGAGCTGTTTTTT
size: many; J: TRBJ2-1; V: TRBV7-2; D: TRBD2; CDR3: CASSLLGSGSLYNEQFF; DNA: TGTGCCAGCAGCTTATTGGGTAGCGGGAGTTTATACAATGAGCAGTTCTTC
size: many; J: TRBJ1-1; V: TRBV10-3; D: NA; CDR3: CAISVYGQPNTEAFF; DNA: TGTGCCATCAGTGTCTACGGACAACCGAACACTGAAGCTTTCTTT
size: many; J: TRBJ2-5; V: TRBV6-2/TRBV6-3; D: NA; CDR3: CASSYIGTPQETQYF; DNA: TGTGCCAGCAGTTACATTGGGACACCTCAAGAGACCCAGTACTTC
size: NA; J: TRBJ1-2; V: TRBV6-6; D: NA; CDR3: CASIPTETNYGYTF; DNA: TGTGCCAGCATCCCGACTGAAACTAACTATGGCTACACCTTC
size: NA; J: TRBJ1-1; V: TRBV2; D: NA; CDR3: CTSSPKGGYTEAFF; DNA: TGTACCAGCAGCCCTAAAGGAGGGTACACTGAAGCTTTCTTT
size: many; J: TRBJ2-5; V: TRBV7-9; D: TRBD1; CDR3: CASSLAFGQEETQYF; DNA: TGTGCCAGCAGCTTAGCGTTTGGACAGGAAGAGACCCAGTACTTC
size: NA; J: TRBJ2-1; V: TRBV7-3; D: TRBD2; CDR3: CASSLAGGGRFF; DNA: TGTGCCAGCAGCCTAGCGGGAGGGGGGCGGTTCTTC
size: NA; J: TRBJ2-3; V: TRBV4-3; D: NA; CDR3: CASSQTGSGTDTQYF; DNA: TGCGCCAGCAGCCAAACGGGGAGTGGGACAGATACGCAGTATTTT
size: NA; J: TRBJ2-3; V: TRBV12-5; D: TRBD1; CDR3: CASGLDYRGTDTQYF; DNA: TGTGCTAGTGGTTTGGATTACAGGGGGACAGATACGCAGTATTTT
size: many; J: TRBJ2-5; V: TRBV4-2; D: NA; CDR3: CASSQAGTDQETQYF; DNA: TGTGCCAGCAGCCAAGCGGGGACTGACCAAGAGACCCAGTACTTC
size: few; J: TRBJ2-1; V: TRBV4-1; D: TRBD1; CDR3: CASSQRGQGNLYNEQFF; DNA: TGCGCCAGCAGCCAGAGAGGACAGGGGAACCTTTACAATGAGCAGTTCTTC
size: many; J: TRBJ2-1; V: TRBV11-2; D: NA; CDR3: CASSSARGQSSYNEQFF; DNA: TGTGCCAGCAGCTCCGCCAGGGGCCAGAGCTCCTACAATGAGCAGTTCTTC
size: many; J: TRBJ1-5; V: TRBV6-1; D: NA; CDR3: CASRPDSNQPQHF; DNA: TGTGCCAGCAGACCGGATAGCAATCAGCCCCAGCATTTT
size: many; J: TRBJ2-3; V: TRBV29-1; D: TRBD2; CDR3: CTTQGASGDTDTQYF; DNA: TGCACCACGCAGGGAGCTAGCGGGGACACAGATACGCAGTATTTT
size: many; J: TRBJ1-5; V: TRBV2; D: TRBD1; CDR3: CASSAGQGNVGPQHF; DNA: TGTGCCAGCAGTGCGGGACAGGGAAACGTGGGGCCCCAGCATTTT
size: NA; J: TRBJ2-7; V: TRBV27; D: TRBD2; CDR3: CASSYALAGGPGEQYF; DNA: TGTGCCAGCAGTTATGCCCTAGCGGGAGGTCCAGGCGAGCAGTACTTC
size: NA; J: TRBJ1-1; V: TRBV12-3/TRBV12-4; D: TRBD1; CDR3: CASSITGGTTEAFF; DNA: TGTGCCAGCAGTATCACAGGGGGGACCACTGAAGCTTTCTTT
size: few; J: TRBJ2-1; V: TRBV5-1; D: TRBD2; CDR3: CASSLEPGLAGVEQFF; DNA: TGCGCCAGCAGCTTAGAACCGGGACTAGCGGGGGTTGAGCAGTTCTTC
size: many; J: TRBJ2-5; V: TRBV25-1; D: TRBD2; CDR3: CASSGVKRESTGETQYF; DNA: TGTGCCAGCAGTGGGGTAAAGCGGGAGTCGACCGGAGAGACCCAGTACTTC
size: many; J: TRBJ1-6; V: TRBV11-2; D: NA; CDR3: CASSFRGMGNSPLHF; DNA: TGTGCCAGCAGCTTCCGTGGTATGGGTAATTCACCCCTCCACTTT
size: many; J: TRBJ2-1; V: TRBV29-1; D: TRBD2; CDR3: CSVEGTSGPHYNEQFF; DNA: TGCAGCGTTGAAGGGACTAGCGGGCCCCACTACAATGAGCAGTTCTTC
size: many; J: TRBJ2-5; V: TRBV14; D: NA; CDR3: CASSQDWGEETQYF; DNA: TGTGCCAGCAGCCAAGATTGGGGGGAAGAGACCCAGTACTTC
size: NA; J: TRBJ2-7; V: TRBV9; D: NA; CDR3: CASSVELGVGYEQYF; DNA: TGTGCCAGCAGCGTAGAATTAGGCGTAGGTTACGAGCAGTACTTC
size: many; J: TRBJ1-2; V: TRBV2; D: TRBD1; CDR3: CASSRTPGTGGLGYTF; DNA: TGTGCCAGCAGTCGTACTCCCGGGACAGGGGGCCTTGGCTACACCTTC
size: many; J: TRBJ2-5; V: TRBV27; D: TRBD2; CDR3: CASSPGLAVSRYQETQYF; DNA: TGTGCCAGCAGCCCGGGACTAGCGGTTTCCCGGTACCAAGAGACCCAGTACTTC
size: many; J: TRBJ2-7; V: TRBV12-3/TRBV12-4; D: NA; CDR3: CASSHRSYEQYF; DNA: TGTGCCAGCAGCCACCGATCCTACGAGCAGTACTTC
size: few; J: TRBJ2-7; V: TRBV3-1; D: NA; CDR3: CASSPDTSAYSYEQYF; DNA: TGTGCCAGCAGCCCCGACACCTCTGCCTACTCCTACGAGCAGTACTTC
size: many; J: TRBJ2-7; V: TRBV5-1; D: NA; CDR3: CASSLDNDYEQYF; DNA: TGCGCCAGCAGCTTGGATAACGACTACGAGCAGTACTTC
size: many; J: TRBJ2-2; V: TRBV7-9; D: NA; CDR3: CASSLLGWDGDTGELFF; DNA: TGTGCCAGCAGCTTATTGGGCTGGGACGGGGACACCGGGGAGCTGTTTTTT
size: NA; J: TRBJ1-2; V: TRBV7-9; D: NA; CDR3: CASSSDSLSDGYTF; DNA: TGTGCCAGCAGCTCAGACAGTTTATCAGATGGCTACACCTTC
size: many; J: TRBJ1-1; V: TRBV12-3/TRBV12-4; D: NA; CDR3: CASSSYNRDSAFF; DNA: TGTGCCAGCAGTTCATACAACAGGGATTCAGCTTTCTTT
size: NA; J: TRBJ1-1; V: TRBV23-1; D: TRBD1; CDR3: CASSHQSTGTGFICIGNTEAFF; DNA: TGCGCCAGCAGTCACCAATCTACCGGGACAGGGTTTATTTGTATTGGGAACACTGAAGCTTTCTTT
size: many; J: TRBJ2-7; V: TRBV6-2/TRBV6-3; D: NA; CDR3: CASSLTQPYEQYF; DNA: TGTGCCAGCAGCCTCACCCAGCCGTACGAGCAGTACTTC
size: many; J: TRBJ2-7; V: TRBV6-5; D: NA; CDR3: CASSYSRTSSYEQYF; DNA: TGTGCCAGCAGTTACTCCCGCACCAGCTCCTACGAGCAGTACTTC
size: many; J: TRBJ1-2; V: TRBV6-2/TRBV6-3; D: NA; CDR3: CASSYGVNYTF; DNA: TGTGCCAGCAGTTACGGTGTCAACTACACCTTC
size: many; J: TRBJ2-7; V: TRBV7-9; D: NA; CDR3: CASSLVSGTETYEQYF; DNA: TGTGCCAGCAGCTTAGTGAGTGGGACCGAGACCTACGAGCAGTACTTC
size: many; J: TRBJ1-1; V: TRBV29-1; D: NA; CDR3: CSVVGGAGGLNTEAFF; DNA: TGCAGCGTTGTAGGTGGGGCGGGAGGCTTGAACACTGAAGCTTTCTTT